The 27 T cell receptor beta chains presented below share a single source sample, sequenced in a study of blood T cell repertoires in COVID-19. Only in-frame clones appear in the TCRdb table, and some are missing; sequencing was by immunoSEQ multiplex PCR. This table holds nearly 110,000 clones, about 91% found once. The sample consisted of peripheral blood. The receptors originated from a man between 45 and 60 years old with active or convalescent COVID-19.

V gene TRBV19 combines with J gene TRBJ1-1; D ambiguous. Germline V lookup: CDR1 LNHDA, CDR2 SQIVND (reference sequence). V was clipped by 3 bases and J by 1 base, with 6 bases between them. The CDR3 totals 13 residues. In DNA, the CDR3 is TGTGCCAGTAGTATGGCCAGGAACACTGAAGCTTTCTTT. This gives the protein CASSMARNTEAFF.

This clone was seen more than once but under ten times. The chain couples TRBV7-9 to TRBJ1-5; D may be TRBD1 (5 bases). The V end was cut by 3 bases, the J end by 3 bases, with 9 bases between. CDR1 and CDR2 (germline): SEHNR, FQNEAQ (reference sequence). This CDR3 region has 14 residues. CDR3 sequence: CASSFIQDNQPQHF. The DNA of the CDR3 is TGTGCCAGCAGCTTTATACAGGACAATCAGCCCCAGCATTTT.

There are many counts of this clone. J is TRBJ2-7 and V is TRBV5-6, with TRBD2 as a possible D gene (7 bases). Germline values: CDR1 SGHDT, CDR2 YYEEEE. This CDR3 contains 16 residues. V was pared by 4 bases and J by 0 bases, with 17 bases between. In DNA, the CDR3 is TGTGCCAGCAGCACCCTAGGGGGGGCCCTCTCCTACGAGCAGTACTTC. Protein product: CASSTLGGALSYEQYF.

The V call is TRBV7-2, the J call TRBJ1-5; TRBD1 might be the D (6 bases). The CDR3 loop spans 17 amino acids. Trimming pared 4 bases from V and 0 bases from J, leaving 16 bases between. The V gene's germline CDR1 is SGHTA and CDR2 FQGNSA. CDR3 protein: CASSSHSRTASNQPQHF. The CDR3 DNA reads TGTGCCAGCAGCTCACACAGTCGGACAGCTAGCAATCAGCCCCAGCATTTT.

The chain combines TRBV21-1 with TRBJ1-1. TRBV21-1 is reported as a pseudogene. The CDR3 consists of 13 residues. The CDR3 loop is CASSKVEETEAFF. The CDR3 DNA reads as TGTGCCAGCAGCAAAGTAGAAGAGACTGAAGCTTTCTTT.

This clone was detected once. As DNA, the CDR3 is TGTGCCAGTAGTAGGACAGGGAGTGGCTACACCTTC. Its protein product is CASSRTGSGYTF. The chain recombines TRBV19 with TRBJ1-2, with 8 bases lining up with TRBD1. J gave up 7 bases and V 4 bases, and 2 bases lay outside the gene matches. This CDR3 spans 12 amino acids. CDR1 and CDR2 from the germline V gene are LNHDA and SQIVND (reference sequence).

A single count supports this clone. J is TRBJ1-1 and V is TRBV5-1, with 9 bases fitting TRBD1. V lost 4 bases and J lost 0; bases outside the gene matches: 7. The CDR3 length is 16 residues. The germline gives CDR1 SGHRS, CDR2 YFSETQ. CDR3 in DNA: TGCGCCAGCAGCCCGGACAGGGGCCCTTTGAACACTGAAGCTTTCTTT. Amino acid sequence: CASSPDRGPLNTEAFF.

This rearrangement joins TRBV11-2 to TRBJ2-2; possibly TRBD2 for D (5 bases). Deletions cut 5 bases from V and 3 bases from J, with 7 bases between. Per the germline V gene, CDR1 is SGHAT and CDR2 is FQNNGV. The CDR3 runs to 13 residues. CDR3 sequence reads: CASSVGDTGELFF. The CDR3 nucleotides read TGTGCCAGCAGCGTCGGGGACACCGGGGAGCTGTTTTTT.

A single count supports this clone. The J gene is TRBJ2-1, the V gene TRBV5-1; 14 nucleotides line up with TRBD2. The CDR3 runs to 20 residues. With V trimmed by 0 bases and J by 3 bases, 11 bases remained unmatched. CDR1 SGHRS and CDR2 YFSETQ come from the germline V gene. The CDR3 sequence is CASSLGHPRLAGGIYNEQFF. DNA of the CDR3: TGCGCCAGCAGCTTGGGGCACCCCAGACTAGCGGGAGGGATCTACAATGAGCAGTTCTTC.

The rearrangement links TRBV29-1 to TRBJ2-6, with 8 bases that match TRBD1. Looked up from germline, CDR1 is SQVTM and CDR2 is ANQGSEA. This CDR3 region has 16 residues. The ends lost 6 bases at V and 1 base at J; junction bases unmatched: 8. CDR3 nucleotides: TGCAGCGTAAACGTCCACAGGGGGTCTGGGGCCAACGTCCTGACTTTC. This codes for CSVNVHRGSGANVLTF.

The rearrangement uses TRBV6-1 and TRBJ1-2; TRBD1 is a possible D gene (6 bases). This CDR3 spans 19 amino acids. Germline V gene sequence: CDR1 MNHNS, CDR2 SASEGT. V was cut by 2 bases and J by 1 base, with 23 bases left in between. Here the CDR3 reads CASSEPWGLIGQFNYGYTF. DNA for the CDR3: TGTGCCAGCAGTGAACCATGGGGGCTCATCGGACAGTTTAACTATGGCTACACCTTC.

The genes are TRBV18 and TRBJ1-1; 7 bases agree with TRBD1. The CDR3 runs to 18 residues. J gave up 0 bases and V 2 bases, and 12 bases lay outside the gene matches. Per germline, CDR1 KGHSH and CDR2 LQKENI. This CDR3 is CASSPAPQTGTVNTEAFF. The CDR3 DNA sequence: TGTGCCAGCTCACCAGCCCCCCAAACCGGGACAGTGAACACTGAAGCTTTCTTT.

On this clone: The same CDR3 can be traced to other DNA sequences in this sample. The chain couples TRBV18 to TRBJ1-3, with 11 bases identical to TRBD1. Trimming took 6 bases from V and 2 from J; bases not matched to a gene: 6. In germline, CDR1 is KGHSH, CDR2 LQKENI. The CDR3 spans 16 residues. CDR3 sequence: CASSQPGQGAGNTIYF. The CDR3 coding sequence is TGTGCCAGCTCGCAACCGGGACAGGGGGCTGGAAACACCATATATTTT.

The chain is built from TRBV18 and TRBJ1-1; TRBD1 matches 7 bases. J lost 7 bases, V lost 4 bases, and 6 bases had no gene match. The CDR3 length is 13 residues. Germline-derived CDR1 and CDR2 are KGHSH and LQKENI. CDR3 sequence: CASSRTGNIEAFF. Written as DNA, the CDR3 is TGTGCCAGCTCACGGACAGGAAATATTGAAGCTTTCTTT. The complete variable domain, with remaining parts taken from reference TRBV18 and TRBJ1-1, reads NAGVMQNPRHLVRRRGQEARLRCSPMKGHSHVYWYRQLPEEGLKFMVYLQKENIIDESGMPKERFSAEFPKEGPSILRIQQVVRGDSAAYFCASSRTGNIEAFFGQGTRLTVV.

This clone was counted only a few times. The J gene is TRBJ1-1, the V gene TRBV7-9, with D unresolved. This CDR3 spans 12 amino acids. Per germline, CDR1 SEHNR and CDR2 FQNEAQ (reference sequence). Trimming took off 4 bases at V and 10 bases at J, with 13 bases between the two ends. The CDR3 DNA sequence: TGTGCCAGCAGCTATCCCCGGGATAGAGCTTTCTTT. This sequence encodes CASSYPRDRAFF.

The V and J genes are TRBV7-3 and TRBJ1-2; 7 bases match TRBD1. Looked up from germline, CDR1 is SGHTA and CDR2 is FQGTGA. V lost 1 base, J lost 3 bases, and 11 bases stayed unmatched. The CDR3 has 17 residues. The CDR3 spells CASSLRLAGGRDYGYTF. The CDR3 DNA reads TGTGCCAGCAGCTTAAGACTGGCAGGGGGACGCGACTATGGCTACACCTTC.

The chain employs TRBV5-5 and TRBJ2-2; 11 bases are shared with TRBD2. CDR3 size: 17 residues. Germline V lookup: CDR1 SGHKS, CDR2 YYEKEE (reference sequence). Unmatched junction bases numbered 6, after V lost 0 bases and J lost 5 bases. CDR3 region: CASSLELAGGRTGELFF. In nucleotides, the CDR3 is TGTGCCAGCAGCTTGGAGCTAGCGGGAGGTAGGACCGGGGAGCTGTTTTTT. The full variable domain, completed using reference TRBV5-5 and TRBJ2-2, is DAGVTQSPTHLIKTRGQQVTLRCSPISGHKSVSWYQQVLGQGPQFIFQYYEKEERGRGNFPDRFSARQFPNYSSELNVNALLLGDSALYLCASSLELAGGRTGELFFGEGSRLTVL.

Here the CDR3 DNA reads TGTGCCAGCAGTCTTGTCAGGGGGAACGAGCAGTACTTC. Amino acids: CASSLVRGNEQYF. V is TRBV12-3 or TRBV12-4 and J is TRBJ2-7; 7 bases line up with TRBD1. J was trimmed by 5 bases and V by 5 bases; bases with no gene match: 6. CDR3 length: 13 residues.

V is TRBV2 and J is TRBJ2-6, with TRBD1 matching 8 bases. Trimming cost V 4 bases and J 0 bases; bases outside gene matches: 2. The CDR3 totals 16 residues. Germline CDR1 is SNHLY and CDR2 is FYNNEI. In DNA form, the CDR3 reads TGTGCCAGCAGTGGGACAGGGCCCTCTGGGGCCAACGTCCTGACTTTC. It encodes CASSGTGPSGANVLTF.

CDR3 DNA sequence: TGCGCCAGCAGCTTGGTGGCAGGGGATTCCTACGAGCAGTACTTC. Translated, it gives CASSLVAGDSYEQYF. This sequence joins TRBV5-1 and TRBJ2-7, with TRBD1 as a possible D gene (6 bases). From germline, CDR1 is SGHRS and CDR2 YFSETQ. Trimming cost V 0 bases and J 1 base, with 11 bases left between them. This CDR3 spans 15 amino acids.

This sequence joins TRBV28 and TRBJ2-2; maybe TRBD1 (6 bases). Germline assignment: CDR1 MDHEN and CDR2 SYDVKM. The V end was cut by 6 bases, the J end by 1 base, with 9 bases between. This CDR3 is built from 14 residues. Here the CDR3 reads CASSSGQNTGELFF. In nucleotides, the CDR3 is TGTGCCAGCAGCTCGGGACAGAACACCGGGGAGCTGTTTTTT.

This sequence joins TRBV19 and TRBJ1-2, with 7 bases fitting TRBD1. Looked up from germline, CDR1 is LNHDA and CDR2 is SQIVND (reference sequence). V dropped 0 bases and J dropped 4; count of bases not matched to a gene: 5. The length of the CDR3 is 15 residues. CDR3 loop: CASSIDTGDFYGYTF. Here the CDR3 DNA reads TGTGCCAGTAGTATAGATACAGGGGACTTCTATGGCTACACCTTC.

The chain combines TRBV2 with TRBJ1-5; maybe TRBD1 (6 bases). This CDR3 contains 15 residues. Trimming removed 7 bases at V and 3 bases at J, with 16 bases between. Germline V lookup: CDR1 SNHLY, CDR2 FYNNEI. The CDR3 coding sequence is TGTGCCAGCACCATAGCCCGGGACAACAATCAGCCCCAGCATTTT. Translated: CASTIARDNNQPQHF. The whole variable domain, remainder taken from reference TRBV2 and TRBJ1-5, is EPEVTQTPSHQVTQMGQEVILRCVPISNHLYFYWYRQILGQKVEFLVSFYNNEISEKSEIFDDQFSVERPDGSNFTLKIRSTKLEDSAMYFCASTIARDNNQPQHFGDGTRLSIL.

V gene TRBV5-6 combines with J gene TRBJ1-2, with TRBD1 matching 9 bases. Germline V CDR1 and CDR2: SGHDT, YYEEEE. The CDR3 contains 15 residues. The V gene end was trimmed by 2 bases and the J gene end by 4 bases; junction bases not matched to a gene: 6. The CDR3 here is CASSFPGQGPYGYTF. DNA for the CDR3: TGTGCCAGCAGCTTCCCAGGACAGGGGCCCTATGGCTACACCTTC.

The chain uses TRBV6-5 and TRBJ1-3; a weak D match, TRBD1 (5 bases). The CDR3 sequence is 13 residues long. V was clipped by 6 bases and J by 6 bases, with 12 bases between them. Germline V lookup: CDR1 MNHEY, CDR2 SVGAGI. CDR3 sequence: CASRDTGLNTIYF. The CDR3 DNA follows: TGTGCCAGCAGGGACACCGGTCTAAACACCATATATTTT.

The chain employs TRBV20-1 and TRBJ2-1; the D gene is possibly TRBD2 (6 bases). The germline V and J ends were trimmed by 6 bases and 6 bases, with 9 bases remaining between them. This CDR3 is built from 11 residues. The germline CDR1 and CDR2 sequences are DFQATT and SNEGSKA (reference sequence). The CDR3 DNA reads TGCAGTGCCCAACTAGCCAATGAGCAGTTCTTC. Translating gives CSAQLANEQFF.

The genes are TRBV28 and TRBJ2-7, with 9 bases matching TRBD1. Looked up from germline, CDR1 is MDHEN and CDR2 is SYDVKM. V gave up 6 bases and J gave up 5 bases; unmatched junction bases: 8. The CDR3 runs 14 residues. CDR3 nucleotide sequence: TGTGCCAGCAGGGACGGACAGGGGTGGCACGAGCAGTACTTC. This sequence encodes CASRDGQGWHEQYF.